Included here is one T cell receptor (beta chain) sequence, with context. Its antigen remains unidentified. The germline V gene has CDR1 LGHNA and CDR2 YSLEER. The CDR3 is 15 residues long. The germline V and J ends were trimmed by 4 bases and 5 bases, with 17 bases remaining between them. TCRdb keeps only in-frame clones here, not all; method: immunoSEQ multiplex PCR. The data contain about 20,000 clones, 80% to 90% of them singletons. This entry is derived from a study of OX40 agonist ivuxolimab in advanced cancers. Study-wide results and limits: Some of the lowest clonal expansion was seen in partial responders at 0.1-3.0 mg/kg. Clones of CD4+ and CD8+ blood T cells grew by week 6 at doses of 0.1 to 3.0 mg/kg.

The sequence was collected from an adult with an advanced solid tumor such as melanoma, head and neck, liver or kidney cancer. The starting material was CD4+ or CD8+ T cells sorted from blood, obtained in a trial of the OX40 agonist ivuxolimab. The chain carries TRBV4-3 and TRBJ2-5; possibly TRBD1 or TRBD2 for D (5 bases each). CDR3 coding DNA: TGCGCCAGCAGCCGGGGGACGGGACCCTCGGAGACCCAGTACTTC. Protein product: CASSRGTGPSETQYF.